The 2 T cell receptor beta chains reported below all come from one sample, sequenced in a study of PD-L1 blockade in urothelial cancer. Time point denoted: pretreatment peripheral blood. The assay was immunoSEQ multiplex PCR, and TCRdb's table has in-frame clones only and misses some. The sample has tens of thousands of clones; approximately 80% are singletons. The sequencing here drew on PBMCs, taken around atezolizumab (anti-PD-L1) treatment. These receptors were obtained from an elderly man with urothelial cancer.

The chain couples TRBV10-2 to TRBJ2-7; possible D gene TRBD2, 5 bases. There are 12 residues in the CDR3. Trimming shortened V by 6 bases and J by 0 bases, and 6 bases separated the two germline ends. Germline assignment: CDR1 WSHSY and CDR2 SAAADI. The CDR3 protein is CASRGSSYEQYF. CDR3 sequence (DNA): TGCGCCAGCAGGGGGAGCTCCTACGAGCAGTACTTC.

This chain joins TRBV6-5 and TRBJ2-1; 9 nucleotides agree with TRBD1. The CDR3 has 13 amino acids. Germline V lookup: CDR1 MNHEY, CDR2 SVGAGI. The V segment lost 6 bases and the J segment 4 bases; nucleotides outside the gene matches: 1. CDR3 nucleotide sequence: TGTGCCAGCAGGGGGACAGGGTACAATGAGCAGTTCTTC. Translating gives CASRGTGYNEQFF.